This T cell receptor beta chain came from a study of metastatic and nonmetastatic thyroid tumors. As for the study in general: Blood and tumor or nodule tissue repertoires from malignant and benign thyroid patients were compared.

The table lists this clone with many counts. What it binds is unknown. Study results and caveats: It was reported that TCR beta diversity was significantly higher in malignant thyroid tumors than benign nodules, in blood and tumor.

Per germline, CDR1 SEHNR and CDR2 FQNEAQ (reference sequence). The CDR3 contains 15 residues. Trimming cost V 1 base and J 5 bases; bases outside gene matches: 8. Methods used by the authors: Clinicopathological groups supplied CDR3 differences that were used to build a distant-metastasis classifier for papillary thyroid cancer. Via MiXCR, TCRdb re-called the PCR reads. In this record, the V and J calls reflect TCRdb's handling and not the investigators' own analysis. The sample has 22,000 or so clones; approximately 11% are singletons. Each patient went into thyroid surgery without having received any treatment.

The TCR originated in a female donor with papillary thyroid cancer or a benign thyroid nodule (not recorded which). Some clones in this sample may be carry-over from other donors' samples. Sequenced material: blood. The chain couples TRBV7-9 to TRBJ2-7, with 7 bases fitting TRBD1. CDR3 coding DNA: TGTGCCAGCAGCTTAGAACCGGACAGGTTCCACGAGCAGTACTTC. Amino acids: CASSLEPDRFHEQYF.